This T cell receptor beta chain was recovered during a study of blood T cells in healthy people across ages. Findings and caveats of the study: Conclusively comparing naive with antigen-experienced cells was impossible with unsorted PBMCs.

Researchers report isolating at least 7 million PBMCs per sample. There were at least 5.5 micrograms of total RNA extracted from every sample. Per germline, CDR1 SQVTM and CDR2 ANQGSEA. V lost 3 bases, J lost 0 bases, and 17 bases lay in between. This CDR3 region has 17 residues. A second roughly 6 to 11 cycle PCR used barcoded and J-beta primers. Every cDNA molecule carried a tag from a template-switch adaptor bearing 12 random nucleotides. In TCRdb, the 5' RACE reads were re-called with MiXCR into one record per CDR3 protein. The table has hundreds of thousands of distinct CDR3 sequences, about 34% seen once. Ten or more counts support this clonotype. Antigen unknown.

The receptor was isolated from a woman of 80 years or more in good health. Sequences were obtained from blood. The V call is TRBV29-1, the J call TRBJ2-2; D might be TRBD2 (6 bases). CDR3 loop: CSVDVRARGANTGELFF. The DNA of the CDR3 is TGCAGCGTTGATGTCCGAGCGCGGGGTGCGAACACCGGGGAGCTGTTTTTT.